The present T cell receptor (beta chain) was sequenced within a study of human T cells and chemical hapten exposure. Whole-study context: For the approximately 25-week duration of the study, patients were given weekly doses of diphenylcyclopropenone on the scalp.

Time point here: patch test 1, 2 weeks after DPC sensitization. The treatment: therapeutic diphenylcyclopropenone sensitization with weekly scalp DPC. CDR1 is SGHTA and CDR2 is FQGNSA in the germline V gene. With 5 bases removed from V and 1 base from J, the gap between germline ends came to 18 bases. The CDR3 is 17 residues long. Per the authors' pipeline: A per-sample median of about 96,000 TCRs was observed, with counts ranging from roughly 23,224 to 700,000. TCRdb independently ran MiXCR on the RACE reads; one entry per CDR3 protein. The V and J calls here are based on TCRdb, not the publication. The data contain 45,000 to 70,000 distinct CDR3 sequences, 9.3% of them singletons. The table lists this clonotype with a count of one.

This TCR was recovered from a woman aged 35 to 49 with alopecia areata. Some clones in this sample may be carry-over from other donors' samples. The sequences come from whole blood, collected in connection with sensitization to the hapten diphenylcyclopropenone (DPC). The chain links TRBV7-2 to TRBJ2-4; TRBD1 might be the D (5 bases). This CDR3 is CASSRRASGIAKNIQYF. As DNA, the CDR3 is TGTGCCAGCAGCCGAAGGGCGTCAGGGATTGCCAAAAACATTCAGTACTTC.